This T cell receptor (beta chain) was found in a study of Tregs in tolerant kidney transplant recipients. The CDR3 is 16 amino acids. Germline CDR1 and CDR2: LGHNA and YNFKEQ. Trimming left V 0 bases short and J 3 bases short, with 11 bases between. Method: immunoSEQ multiplex PCR; TCRdb's copy keeps in-frame clones and lacks some. The data contain some 110,000 clones, 92% of them seen just once; the ten biggest clones take up around 0.6%. The clonotype comes from a human donor in good health. The sample taken for sequencing was CD4+ T cells from blood. This chain links TRBV4-2 with TRBJ2-2; unclear D gene. The DNA of the CDR3 is TGTGCCAGCAGCCAAGAGGCCTTAATCGACACCGGGGAGCTGTTTTTT. Protein product: CASSQEALIDTGELFF.